One and the same sample provided the 22 T cell receptor beta chains below, sequenced in a study of T cells in women clearing cervical HPV infection. Only in-frame clones appear in the TCRdb table, and some are missing; sequencing was by immunoSEQ multiplex PCR. In all, the sample yields roughly 24,000 clones. Sequencing was carried out using blood buffy coat. The receptors were sampled from a woman between 18 and 75 years old with a cervical HPV16 infection that either progressed to CIN3+ or cleared (not recorded which).

As concerns this clone: The read terminates 3 residues before the CDR3 end, so the remaining end is supplied by the germline J gene. The chain uses TRBV6-1 and TRBJ1-5; unclear D gene. Germline assignment: CDR1 MNHNS and CDR2 SASEGT. V dropped 1 base and J dropped 0 bases, with 7 bases sitting between them. There are 15 residues in the CDR3. CDR3 region: CASSEGGNSNQPQHF. The CDR3 DNA, read in part, is TGTGCCAGCAGTGAAGGCGGGAATAGCAATCAGCCC.

The sequenced part of the CDR3 DNA is TGTGCCAGCAGCTCACAGACAGGGGAACTGGTAAAG. This translates into CASSSQTGELVK. The entire CDR3 is CASSSQTGELVKLFF. V gene TRBV7-6 combines with J gene TRBJ2-2; 8 bases map to TRBD1. Read sequence stops 3 residues before the CDR3 end, and the germline J gene provides the missing end. The CDR3 loop spans 15 amino acids. CDR1 SGHVS and CDR2 FNYEAQ come from the germline V gene.

On this clone itself: The CDR3 end is not reached by the read, which stops 3 residues before it; the germline J gene fills it in. V is TRBV10-3 and J is TRBJ2-7, with 8 bases fitting TRBD1. CDR1 and CDR2 from the germline V gene are ENHRY and SYGVKD. V lost 11 bases and J lost 2; bases outside the gene matches: 11. This CDR3 contains 14 residues. Partial CDR3 DNA: TGTGCCTTAGGCCGACAGGGGCATCCCTACGAG. Encoded protein: CALGRQGHPYE. Given in full, the CDR3 is CALGRQGHPYEQYF.

Concerning this clone itself: The observed sequence ends 3 residues before the CDR3 terminus, with the missing tail filled in from the germline J gene. This chain uses TRBV19 with TRBJ2-3, with D perhaps TRBD2 (7 bases). Trimming stripped 4 bases from V and 0 bases from J, with 11 bases between. Germline V gives CDR1 LNHDA, CDR2 SQIVND (reference sequence). The CDR3 consists of 15 residues. The part of the CDR3 DNA that was read is TGTGCCAGTAGTAAGGGGGGGGTTAGCACAGATACG. Protein product: CASSKGGVSTDT. From start to end, the CDR3 is CASSKGGVSTDTQYF. The variable domain in full, with the rest retrieved from reference TRBV19 and TRBJ2-3, is DGGITQSPKYLFRKEGQNVTLSCEQNLNHDAMYWYRQDPGQGLRLIYYSQIVNDFQKGDIAEGYSVSREKKESFPLTVTSAQKNPTAFYLCASSKGGVSTDTQYFGPGTRLTVL.

A note on this clone: The read is 3 residues too short to cover the CDR3 end, so that end is filled in from the germline J gene. The V call is TRBV2, the J call TRBJ2-7; the match to TRBD2 covers 9 bases. CDR3 length: 15 residues. Germline V lookup: CDR1 SNHLY, CDR2 FYNNEI. Trimming at V came to 3 bases and at J to 2 bases, leaving 5 bases not matched to a gene. The CDR3 loop is CASSDGAGGAYEQYF. The part of the CDR3 DNA that was read is TGTGCCAGCAGTGATGGCGCGGGGGGGGCCTACGAG. The entire variable domain, with the rest obtained from reference TRBV2 and TRBJ2-7, is as follows: EPEVTQTPSHQVTQMGQEVILRCVPISNHLYFYWYRQILGQKVEFLVSFYNNEISEKSEIFDDQFSVERPDGSNFTLKIRSTKLEDSAMYFCASSDGAGGAYEQYFGPGTRLTVT.

On this clone: Sequencing ends 3 residues short of the CDR3 end; the germline J gene provides the rest. V gene TRBV7-2 combines with J gene TRBJ2-1; 10 bases align to TRBD2. V was pared by 1 base and J by 6 bases, with 3 bases of the junction left unmatched. CDR1 is SGHTA, CDR2 FQGNSA, per germline. This CDR3 region has 15 residues. CDR3 DNA (partial): TGTGCCAGCAGCTTAGTGGGGACTAGCGTCAATGAG. Its protein is CASSLVGTSVNE. The entire CDR3 sequence reads CASSLVGTSVNEQFF.

On this clone: The read ends 3 residues before the CDR3 terminus; that terminus is restored from the germline J gene. This chain connects TRBV28 to TRBJ2-7; 14 bases align to TRBD2. CDR3 length equals 16 residues. Trimming at V came to 6 bases and at J to 2 bases, leaving 6 bases not matched to a gene. Looked up from germline, CDR1 is MDHEN and CDR2 is SYDVKM. CDR3 in amino acids: CASRFPGLAGAYEQYF. The CDR3 bases that were read are TGTGCCAGCAGATTCCCGGGACTAGCGGGGGCCTACGAG.

Incomplete CDR3 DNA: TGCGCCAGCAGCTTGTACTACAGGGGGTCCGGGGAG. The encoded protein is CASSLYYRGSGE. The whole CDR3 region reads CASSLYYRGSGELFF. The rearrangement joins TRBV5-1 to TRBJ2-2; 8 bases are shared with TRBD1. The CDR3 end lies 3 residues beyond the end of the read and is filled in from the germline J gene. The germline V gene encodes CDR1 SGHRS and CDR2 YFSETQ. With 1 base clipped from V and 6 bases from J, the junction kept 5 bases outside the gene matches. CDR3 length: 15 amino acids.

On this clone: The read gets to within 3 residues of the CDR3 end, and the germline J gene fills in the rest. V is TRBV5-4 and J is TRBJ1-4, with 9 bases that match TRBD1. The CDR3 runs to 15 residues. The germline gives CDR1 SGHNT, CDR2 YYREEE (reference sequence). V lost 0 bases to trimming and J lost 6 bases; unmatched junction nucleotides: 3. CDR3 protein: CASSLDTGGDEKLFF. CDR3 bases read: TGTGCCAGCAGCTTGGATACAGGGGGCGATGAAAAA.

As to this clone: The read is 3 residues too short to cover the CDR3 end, so that end is filled in from the germline J gene. The rearrangement joins TRBV6-1 to TRBJ1-1; the D gene is possibly TRBD1 (5 bases). The V end lost 0 bases, the J end lost 4 bases, and 9 bases lay between the germline ends. Germline values: CDR1 MNHNS, CDR2 SASEGT. This CDR3 is 14 amino acids long. Incomplete CDR3 DNA: TGTGCCAGCAGTGAAGCGTGGGGCTCCACTGAA. Protein: CASSEAWGSTE. Given in full, the CDR3 is CASSEAWGSTEAFF.

Notes on this clone: The CDR3 end falls 3 residues outside the read, so it is completed with the germline J gene. The chain couples TRBV7-9 to TRBJ2-5, with TRBD1 as a possible D gene (6 bases). V lost 3 bases, J lost 4 bases, and 15 bases lay in between. Per germline, CDR1 SEHNR and CDR2 FQNEAQ (reference sequence). The CDR3 loop spans 15 amino acids. The CDR3 DNA, read in part, is TGTGCCAGCAGCTTTGGACGGACAGTAACAGAGACC. This translates into CASSFGRTVTET. The CDR3 reads in full as CASSFGRTVTETQYF.

This CDR3 reads CSARWLAGALVRNEQFF. The part of the CDR3 DNA that was read is TGCAGTGCTAGATGGCTAGCGGGGGCCCTCGTGAGGAATGAG. The chain couples TRBV20-1 to TRBJ2-1; 10 bases are a match to TRBD2. The sequenced fragment ends 3 residues before the CDR3 boundary, so the rest is inferred from the germline J gene. CDR1 and CDR2 from the germline V gene are DFQATT and SNEGSKA (reference sequence). The junction had 14 bases not matched to a gene; V was cut back by 2 bases and J by 7 bases. The CDR3 is made up of 17 amino acids.

The CDR3 region is CASSLGAGMAYGYTF. The CDR3 DNA, read in part, is TGTGCCAGCAGCTTGGGGGCAGGGATGGCCTATGGC. V and J are TRBV5-6 and TRBJ1-2, with D perhaps TRBD1 (5 bases). The read ends 3 residues shy of where the CDR3 ends; the end is completed using the germline J gene. The germline V and J ends were trimmed by 0 bases and 4 bases, with 13 bases remaining between them. The CDR3 is 15 residues long. Germline V gene data show CDR1 as SGHDT and CDR2 as YYEEEE.

Notes on this clone: From the germline J gene comes the end of the CDR3, since the read stops 3 residues before it. J is TRBJ1-2 and V is TRBV10-2; D might be TRBD1 (6 bases). Germline assignment: CDR1 WSHSY and CDR2 SAAADI. V was cut by 4 bases and J by 6 bases, with 18 bases left in between. The CDR3 loop spans 15 amino acids. Here the CDR3 reads CASSVYTGLEDGYTF. The CDR3 DNA, read in part, is TGCGCCAGCAGTGTCTATACAGGGTTAGAAGATGGC.

A note on this clone: The read gets to within 3 residues of the CDR3 end, and the germline J gene fills in the rest. The chain couples TRBV5-1 to TRBJ2-7; TRBD1 aligns across 8 bases. The CDR3 sequence is 13 residues long. After removal of 5 bases from V and 5 bases from J, the junction contained 6 bases not matched to a gene. CDR1 is SGHRS, CDR2 YFSETQ, per germline. The CDR3 DNA, read in part, is TGCGCCAGCAGTAATGACAGGGGCCACGAG. This codes for CASSNDRGHE. The full CDR3 protein is CASSNDRGHEQYF.

Concerning this clone: The sequence runs out 3 residues before the end of the CDR3; the remainder is reconstructed from the germline J gene. The rearrangement uses TRBV2 and TRBJ1-4; D gene unclear. The CDR3 totals 15 residues. CDR1 is SNHLY, CDR2 FYNNEI, per germline. CDR3 region: CASRRAAAGNSPLFF. The sequenced CDR3 bases are TGTGCCAGCAGGCGCGCGGCGGCGGGGAATTCACCA.

The sequenced CDR3 bases are TGCAGTGCTAGTCGACAGGGAGGCGAG. Translating gives CSASRQGGE. The whole CDR3 protein reads CSASRQGGEQYF. This chain links TRBV20-1 with TRBJ2-7; possibly TRBD1 for D (7 bases). The read halts 3 residues ahead of the CDR3 end, with the missing end drawn from the germline J gene. Trimming took off 3 bases at V and 6 bases at J, with 12 bases between the two ends. The germline V gene encodes CDR1 DFQATT and CDR2 SNEGSKA (reference sequence). There are 12 residues in the CDR3.

A note on this clone: The DNA ends 3 residues before the CDR3 does, and the rest of the CDR3 is filled in from the germline J gene. This chain connects TRBV7-9 to TRBJ2-5; 8 bases map to TRBD2. Germline V gene lookup returns CDR1 SEHNR and CDR2 FQNEAQ (reference sequence). The CDR3 spans 14 residues. Germline trimming cut 5 bases from V and 7 bases from J; bases unmatched to any gene: 9. Partial CDR3 DNA: TGTGCCAGCAGCATTCAGCGGGAGTTGGCGACC. Translating gives CASSIQRELAT. The whole CDR3 is CASSIQRELATQYF.

A remark on this clone: The DNA ends 3 residues before the CDR3 does, and the rest of the CDR3 is filled in from the germline J gene. V gene TRBV19 combines with J gene TRBJ2-5; no clear D. Looked up from germline, CDR1 is LNHDA and CDR2 is SQIVND (reference sequence). This CDR3 spans 15 amino acids. Trimming pared 3 bases from V and 0 bases from J, leaving 11 bases between. CDR3 DNA, as far as it was read: TGTGCCAGTAGTATCGTTCACACCAACCAAGAGACC. Its translation: CASSIVHTNQET. The CDR3 reads in full as CASSIVHTNQETQYF. The full variable domain, its missing parts supplied by reference TRBV19 and TRBJ2-5, is DGGITQSPKYLFRKEGQNVTLSCEQNLNHDAMYWYRQDPGQGLRLIYYSQIVNDFQKGDIAEGYSVSREKKESFPLTVTSAQKNPTAFYLCASSIVHTNQETQYFGPGTRLLVL.

For this clone: From the germline J gene comes the end of the CDR3, since the read stops 3 residues before it. This rearrangement joins TRBV5-1 to TRBJ1-1; no reliable D call. Germline loops: CDR1 SGHRS, CDR2 YFSETQ. V shed 3 bases and J shed 0 bases, with 12 bases lying between them. CDR3 length: 15 residues. The DNA read from the CDR3 is TGCGCCAGCAGCTCTTTGGGCCAATTGAACACTGAA. This codes for CASSSLGQLNTE. The full CDR3 sequence reads CASSSLGQLNTEAFF.

On this clone itself: The CDR3 end falls 3 residues outside the read, so it is completed with the germline J gene. The chain links TRBV5-5 to TRBJ2-2; 7 nucleotides line up with TRBD1. The V segment lost 4 bases and the J segment 6 bases; nucleotides outside the gene matches: 6. The CDR3 totals 14 residues. CDR1 and CDR2 (germline): SGHKS, YYEKEE (reference sequence). The covered CDR3 bases are TGTGCCAGCAGCGGGGGTCAGGGGGCCGGGGAG. This translates into CASSGGQGAGE. The full-length CDR3 reads as CASSGGQGAGELFF.

In the case of this clone: The read is 3 residues too short to cover the CDR3 end, so that end is filled in from the germline J gene. The chain links TRBV20-1 to TRBJ2-7, with TRBD1 matching 8 bases. CDR3 length: 14 residues. Germline CDR1 DFQATT, CDR2 SNEGSKA (reference sequence). Trimming removed 0 bases from V and 6 bases from J; junction bases left unmatched: 7. CDR3 loop: CSAREATGDGEQYF. CDR3 bases read: TGCAGTGCTAGAGAAGCGACAGGGGATGGCGAG.